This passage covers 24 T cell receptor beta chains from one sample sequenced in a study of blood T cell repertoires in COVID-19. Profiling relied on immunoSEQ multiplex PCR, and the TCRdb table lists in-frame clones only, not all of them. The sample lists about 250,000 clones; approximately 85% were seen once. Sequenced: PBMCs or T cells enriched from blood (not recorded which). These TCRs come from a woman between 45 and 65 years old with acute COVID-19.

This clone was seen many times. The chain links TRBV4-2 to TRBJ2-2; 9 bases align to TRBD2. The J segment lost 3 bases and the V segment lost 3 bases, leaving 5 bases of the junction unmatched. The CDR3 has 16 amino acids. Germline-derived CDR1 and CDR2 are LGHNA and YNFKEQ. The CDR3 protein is CASSQGSGGHTGELFF. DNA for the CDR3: TGTGCCAGCAGCCAGGGTAGCGGGGGCCACACCGGGGAGCTGTTTTTT.

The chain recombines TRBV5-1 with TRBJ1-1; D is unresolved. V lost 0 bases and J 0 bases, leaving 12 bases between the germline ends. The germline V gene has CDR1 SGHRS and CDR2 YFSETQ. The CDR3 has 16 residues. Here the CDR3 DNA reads TGCGCCAGCAGCTTGGCCCCCGAACAGTTGAACACTGAAGCTTTCTTT. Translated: CASSLAPEQLNTEAFF.

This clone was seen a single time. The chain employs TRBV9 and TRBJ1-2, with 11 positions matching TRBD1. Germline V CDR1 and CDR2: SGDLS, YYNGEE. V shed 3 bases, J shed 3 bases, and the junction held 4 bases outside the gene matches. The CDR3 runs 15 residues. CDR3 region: CASSARTGGDYGYTF. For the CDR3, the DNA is TGTGCCAGCAGCGCTCGGACAGGGGGCGACTATGGCTACACCTTC.

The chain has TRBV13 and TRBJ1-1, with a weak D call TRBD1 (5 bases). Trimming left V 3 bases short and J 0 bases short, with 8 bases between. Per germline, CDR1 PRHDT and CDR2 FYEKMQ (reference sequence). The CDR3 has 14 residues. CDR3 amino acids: CASSFGRVNTEAFF. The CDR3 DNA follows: TGTGCCAGCAGCTTTGGCAGGGTGAACACTGAAGCTTTCTTT. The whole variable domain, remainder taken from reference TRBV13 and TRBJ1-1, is AAGVIQSPRHLIKEKRETATLKCYPIPRHDTVYWYQQGPGQDPQFLISFYEKMQSDKGSIPDRFSAQQFSDYHSELNMSSLELGDSALYFCASSFGRVNTEAFFGQGTRLTVV.

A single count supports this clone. Written as DNA, the CDR3 is TGTGCCAGCAGTTTATCCCCCGACAGGGTGATTATGAACACTGAAGCTTTCTTT. Its protein product is CASSLSPDRVIMNTEAFF. The rearrangement uses TRBV27 and TRBJ1-1; TRBD1 matches 7 bases. The length of the CDR3 is 18 residues. Germline V CDR1 and CDR2: MNHEY, SMNVEV (reference sequence). Trimming cost V 0 bases and J 0 bases; bases outside gene matches: 10.

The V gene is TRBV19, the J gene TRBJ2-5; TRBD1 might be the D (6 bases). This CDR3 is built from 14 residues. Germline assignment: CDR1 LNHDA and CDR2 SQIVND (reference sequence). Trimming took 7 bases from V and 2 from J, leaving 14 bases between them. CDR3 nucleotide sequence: TGTGCCAGTATGAGTACAGGGAGACAAGAGACCCAGTACTTC. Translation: CASMSTGRQETQYF.

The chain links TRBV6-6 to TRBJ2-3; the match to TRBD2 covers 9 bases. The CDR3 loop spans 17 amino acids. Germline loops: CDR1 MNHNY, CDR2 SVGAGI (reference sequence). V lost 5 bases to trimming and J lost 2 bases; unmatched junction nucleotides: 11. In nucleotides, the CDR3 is TGTGCCAGCAGTCCCCTACAGGCGGGGGGGCTCACAGATACGCAGTATTTT. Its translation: CASSPLQAGGLTDTQYF.

For the CDR3, the DNA is TGTGCCAGCAGTCCCAGGGGGGAAAACACTGAAGCTTTCTTT. Translated, it gives CASSPRGENTEAFF. The chain carries TRBV6-5 and TRBJ1-1; the match to TRBD1 covers 7 bases. This CDR3 comprises 14 residues. Unmatched junction bases numbered 5, after V lost 5 bases and J lost 2 bases. Germline V gene sequence: CDR1 MNHEY, CDR2 SVGAGI.

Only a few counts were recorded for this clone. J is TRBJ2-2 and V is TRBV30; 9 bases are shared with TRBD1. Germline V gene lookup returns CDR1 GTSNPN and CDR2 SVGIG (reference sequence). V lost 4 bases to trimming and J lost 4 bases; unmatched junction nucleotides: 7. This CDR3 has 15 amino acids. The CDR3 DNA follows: TGTGCCTGGACAGTCGGGACAGGGTTCACCGGGGAGCTGTTTTTT. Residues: CAWTVGTGFTGELFF.

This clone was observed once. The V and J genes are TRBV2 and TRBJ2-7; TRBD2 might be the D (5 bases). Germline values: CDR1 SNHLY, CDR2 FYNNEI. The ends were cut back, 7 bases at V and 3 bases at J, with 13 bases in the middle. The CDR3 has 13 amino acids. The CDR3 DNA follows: TGTGCCAGCAATCCAACGGAGGTCTACGAGCAGTACTTC. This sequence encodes CASNPTEVYEQYF.

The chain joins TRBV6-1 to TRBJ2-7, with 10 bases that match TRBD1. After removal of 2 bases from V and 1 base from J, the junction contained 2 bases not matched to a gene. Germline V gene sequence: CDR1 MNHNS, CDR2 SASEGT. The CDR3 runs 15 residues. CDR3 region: CASSERGQGSYEQYF. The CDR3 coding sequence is TGTGCCAGCAGTGAAAGGGGACAGGGGTCCTACGAGCAGTACTTC.

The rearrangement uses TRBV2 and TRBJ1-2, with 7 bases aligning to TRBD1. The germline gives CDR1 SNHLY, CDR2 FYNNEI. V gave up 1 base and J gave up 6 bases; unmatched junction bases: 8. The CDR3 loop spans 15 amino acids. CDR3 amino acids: CASSEDRTGGDGYTF. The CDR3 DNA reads TGTGCCAGCAGTGAAGATAGGACAGGTGGGGATGGCTACACCTTC.

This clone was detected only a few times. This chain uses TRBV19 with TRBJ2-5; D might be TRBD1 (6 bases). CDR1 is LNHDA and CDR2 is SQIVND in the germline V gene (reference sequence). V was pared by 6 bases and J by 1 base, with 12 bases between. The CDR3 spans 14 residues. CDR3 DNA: TGTGCCAGTAGGAGGTCCAGGGGCCAAGAGACCCAGTACTTC. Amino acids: CASRRSRGQETQYF.

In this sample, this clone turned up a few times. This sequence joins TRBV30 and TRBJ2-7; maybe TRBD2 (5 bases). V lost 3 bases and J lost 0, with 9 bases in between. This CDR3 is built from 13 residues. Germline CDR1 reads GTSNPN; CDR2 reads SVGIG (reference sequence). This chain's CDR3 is CAWSLDYSYEQYF. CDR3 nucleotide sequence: TGTGCCTGGAGCCTAGACTACTCCTACGAGCAGTACTTC.

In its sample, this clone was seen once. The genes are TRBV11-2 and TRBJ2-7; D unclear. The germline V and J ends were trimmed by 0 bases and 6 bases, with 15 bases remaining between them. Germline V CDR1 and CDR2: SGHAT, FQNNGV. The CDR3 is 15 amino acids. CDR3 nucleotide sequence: TGTGCCAGCAGCTTAGAGGCGGTGGTAGGTTTCGAGCAGTACTTC. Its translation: CASSLEAVVGFEQYF.

This chain's CDR3 is CASSVDGTGREKLFF. CDR3 coding DNA: TGTGCCAGCAGTGTGGACGGGACAGGACGGGAAAAACTGTTTTTT. The rearrangement joins TRBV2 to TRBJ1-4, with 8 bases fitting TRBD1. V trimming: 4 bases; J trimming: 8 bases; junction bases outside the gene matches: 9. CDR3 length: 15 amino acids. Germline assignment: CDR1 SNHLY and CDR2 FYNNEI.

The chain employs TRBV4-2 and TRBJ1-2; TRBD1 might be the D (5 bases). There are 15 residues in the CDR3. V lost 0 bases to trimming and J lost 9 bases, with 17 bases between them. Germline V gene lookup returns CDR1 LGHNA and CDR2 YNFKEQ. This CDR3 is CASSQEWTTDARYTF. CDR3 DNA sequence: TGTGCCAGCAGCCAAGAATGGACAACGGATGCTCGCTACACCTTC.

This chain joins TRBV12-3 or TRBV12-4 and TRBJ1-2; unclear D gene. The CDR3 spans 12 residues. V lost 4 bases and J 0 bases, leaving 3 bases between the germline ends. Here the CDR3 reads CASSSTNYGYTF. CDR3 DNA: TGTGCCAGCAGTTCAACTAACTATGGCTACACCTTC.

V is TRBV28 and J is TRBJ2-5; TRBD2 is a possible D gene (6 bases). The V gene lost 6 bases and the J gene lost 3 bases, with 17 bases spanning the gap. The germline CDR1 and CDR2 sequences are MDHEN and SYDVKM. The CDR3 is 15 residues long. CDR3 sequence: CASSNAGWAKETQYF. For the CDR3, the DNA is TGTGCCAGCAGCAACGCGGGGTGGGCCAAAGAGACCCAGTACTTC.

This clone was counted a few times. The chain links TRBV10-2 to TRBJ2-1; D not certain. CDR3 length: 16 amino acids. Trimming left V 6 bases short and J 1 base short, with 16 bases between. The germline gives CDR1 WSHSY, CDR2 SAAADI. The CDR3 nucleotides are TGCGCCAGCAGGGGTGAGAACGTCGGGTCCTACAATGAGCAGTTCTTC. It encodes CASRGENVGSYNEQFF.

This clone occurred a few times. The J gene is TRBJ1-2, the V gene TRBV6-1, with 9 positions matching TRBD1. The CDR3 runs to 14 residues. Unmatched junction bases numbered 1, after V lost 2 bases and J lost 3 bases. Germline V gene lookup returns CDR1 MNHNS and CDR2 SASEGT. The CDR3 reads CASSEWDRDYGYTF. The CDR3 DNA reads TGTGCCAGCAGTGAATGGGACAGGGACTATGGCTACACCTTC.

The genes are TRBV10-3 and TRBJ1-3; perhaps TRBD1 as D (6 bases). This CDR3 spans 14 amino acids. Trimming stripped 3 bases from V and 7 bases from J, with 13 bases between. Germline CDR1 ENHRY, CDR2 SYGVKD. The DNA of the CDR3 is TGTGCCATCAGTGATGGGGGGGCCAGGAACACCATATATTTT. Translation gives CAISDGGARNTIYF.

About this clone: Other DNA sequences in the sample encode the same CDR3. The CDR3 DNA follows: TGTGCCAGCAGTTACTCGAGCAGGGCCAATCAGCCCCAGCATTTT. Residues: CASSYSSRANQPQHF. The chain carries TRBV6-5 and TRBJ1-5, with TRBD1 as a possible D gene (5 bases). The CDR3 totals 15 residues. CDR1 and CDR2 (germline): MNHEY, SVGAGI. V lost 0 bases and J lost 3, with 9 bases in between.

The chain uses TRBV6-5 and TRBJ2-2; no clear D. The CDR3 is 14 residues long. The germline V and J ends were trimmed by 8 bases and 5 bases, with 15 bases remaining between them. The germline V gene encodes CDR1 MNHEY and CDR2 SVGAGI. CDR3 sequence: CASFVLRGTGELFF. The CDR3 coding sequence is TGTGCCAGCTTCGTATTAAGAGGAACCGGGGAGCTGTTTTTT.